These 20 T cell receptor beta chains share one sample of origin, sequenced in a study of T cell responses to AZD1222 COVID-19 vaccine. Assay: immunoSEQ multiplex PCR; the TCRdb copy retains only in-frame clones and omits some. The sample contains approximately 89,000 clones, 75% to 95% of which appear only once. Sequences were derived from peripheral blood, sampled 28 days after the second AZD1222 dose. The receptors stem from an adult who received the AZD1222 COVID-19 vaccine.

As DNA, the CDR3 is TGTGCCACCAAAGGGTTTAGCGCCGGCTCCTACAATGAGCAGTTCTTC. This gives the protein CATKGFSAGSYNEQFF. The rearrangement uses TRBV28 and TRBJ2-1; D is possibly TRBD2 (5 bases). V gave up 10 bases and J gave up 0 bases, with 19 bases separating them. This CDR3 has 16 residues. The V gene's germline CDR1 is MDHEN and CDR2 SYDVKM.

The CDR3 here is CASSGASGGTQYF. CDR3 DNA sequence: TGCGCCAGCAGCGGGGCTAGCGGGGGAACGCAGTATTTT. The genes are TRBV5-1 and TRBJ2-3; TRBD2 agrees at 10 bases. This CDR3 contains 13 residues. Germline V gene data show CDR1 as SGHRS and CDR2 as YFSETQ. Trimming took 4 bases from V and 9 from J; bases not matched to a gene: 5.

V gene TRBV9 combines with J gene TRBJ2-1, with TRBD2 identical over 9 bases. The CDR3 extends over 15 amino acids. With 2 bases clipped from V and 7 bases from J, the junction kept 7 bases outside the gene matches. Germline V CDR1 and CDR2: SGDLS, YYNGEE. The CDR3, as DNA: TGTGCCAGCAGCGTTGCGGGGGGGCCGGAAAATGAGCAGTTCTTC. This gives the protein CASSVAGGPENEQFF.

V and J are TRBV19 and TRBJ2-6, with D unclear. Trimming pared 8 bases from V and 1 base from J, leaving 9 bases between. The CDR3 is 14 amino acids. Germline-derived CDR1 and CDR2 are LNHDA and SQIVND (reference sequence). Here the CDR3 reads CASSDISGANVLTF. CDR3 DNA: TGTGCCAGTTCCGACATTTCTGGGGCCAACGTCCTGACTTTC. The full variable domain, rest sourced from reference TRBV19 and TRBJ2-6, is DGGITQSPKYLFRKEGQNVTLSCEQNLNHDAMYWYRQDPGQGLRLIYYSQIVNDFQKGDIAEGYSVSREKKESFPLTVTSAQKNPTAFYLCASSDISGANVLTFGAGSRLTVL.

The chain joins TRBV4-2 to TRBJ1-6; D not certain. In germline, CDR1 is LGHNA, CDR2 YNFKEQ. The CDR3 spans 16 residues. Trimming removed 0 bases from V and 6 bases from J, with 12 bases in between. Here the CDR3 DNA reads TGTGCCAGCAGCCAAGATTTGACCCGGGGTAATTCACCCCTCCACTTT. Translated: CASSQDLTRGNSPLHF.

V gene TRBV6-1 combines with J gene TRBJ2-3, with 8 bases that match TRBD2. Trimming removed 1 base from V and 3 bases from J; junction bases left unmatched: 6. From germline, CDR1 is MNHNS and CDR2 SASEGT. The CDR3 is 16 amino acids. CDR3 nucleotide sequence: TGTGCCAGCAGTGAAGGGAGCGGGGGAGGTACAGATACGCAGTATTTT. This encodes CASSEGSGGGTDTQYF.

The chain links TRBV27 to TRBJ1-2; D call uncertain. The germline gives CDR1 MNHEY, CDR2 SMNVEV (reference sequence). Trimming removed 4 bases at V and 2 bases at J, with 11 bases between. This CDR3 comprises 14 residues. CDR3 sequence (DNA): TGTGCCAGCAGTTGGGGTCAGCTGAACTATGGCTACACCTTC. It yields the protein CASSWGQLNYGYTF.

DNA of the CDR3: TGCAGCGTTGAAGCCAGGGGAATCGGCTACACCTTC. Its translation: CSVEARGIGYTF. V and J are TRBV29-1 and TRBJ1-2; perhaps TRBD1 as D (6 bases). Trimming stripped 1 base from V and 8 bases from J, with 11 bases between. The germline gives CDR1 SQVTM, CDR2 ANQGSEA. The CDR3 loop spans 12 amino acids.

V usage is TRBV6-5 and J usage is TRBJ1-4; 10 bases are a match to TRBD1. Germline V gives CDR1 MNHEY, CDR2 SVGAGI. V gave up 6 bases and J gave up 5 bases; unmatched junction bases: 3. This CDR3 is built from 14 residues. The CDR3: CASRPGQGNEKLFF. The CDR3, as DNA: TGTGCCAGCAGGCCGGGACAGGGGAATGAAAAACTGTTTTTT.

V and J are TRBV4-2 and TRBJ1-1, with D possibly being TRBD1 (6 bases). Trimming stripped 0 bases from V and 3 bases from J, with 8 bases between. This CDR3 is 14 amino acids long. Germline loops: CDR1 LGHNA, CDR2 YNFKEQ. For the CDR3, the DNA is TGTGCCAGCAGCCAAGACACAGGGTACACTGAAGCTTTCTTT. Protein sequence: CASSQDTGYTEAFF.

The rearrangement joins TRBV19 to TRBJ1-5; D is perhaps TRBD1 (6 bases). With 5 bases removed from V and 7 bases from J, the gap between germline ends came to 15 bases. Germline assignment: CDR1 LNHDA and CDR2 SQIVND (reference sequence). The CDR3 runs 14 residues. DNA of the CDR3: TGTGCCAGTAGTTTGGACAGTACAGGCCAGCCCCAGCATTTT. Translation: CASSLDSTGQPQHF.

The chain employs TRBV27 and TRBJ1-2; 8 bases fit TRBD1. CDR1 and CDR2 (germline): MNHEY, SMNVEV (reference sequence). The CDR3 covers 14 residues. The V segment lost 4 bases and the J segment 5 bases; nucleotides outside the gene matches: 6. The chain's CDR3 is CASSSQGAGYGYTF. The CDR3 DNA reads TGTGCCAGCAGTTCGCAGGGGGCGGGGTATGGCTACACCTTC.

The CDR3 spells CASSIWSGAANYGYTF. In DNA form, the CDR3 reads TGTGCCAGTAGTATTTGGAGCGGGGCAGCTAACTATGGCTACACCTTC. This chain uses TRBV19 with TRBJ1-2; D might be TRBD1 (5 bases). Germline CDR1 LNHDA, CDR2 SQIVND (reference sequence). The CDR3 sequence is 16 residues long. V lost 3 bases to trimming and J lost 0 bases, with 14 bases between them.

CDR3 amino acids: CASSYGGSSYNEQFF. The CDR3, as DNA: TGTGCCAGCAGTTACGGAGGGTCCTCCTACAATGAGCAGTTCTTC. V and J are TRBV6-6 and TRBJ2-1; D possibly corresponds to TRBD2 (6 bases). Trimming took off 2 bases at V and 0 bases at J, with 8 bases between the two ends. This CDR3 is built from 15 residues. Germline CDR1 reads MNHNY; CDR2 reads SVGAGI (reference sequence).

The chain links TRBV5-1 to TRBJ2-7; 10 bases are shared with TRBD2. The CDR3 runs to 15 residues. Unmatched junction bases numbered 1, after V lost 0 bases and J lost 1 base. From germline, CDR1 is SGHRS and CDR2 YFSETQ. The CDR3 loop is CASSLVTSGSYEQYF. The CDR3 region has the DNA TGCGCCAGCAGCTTGGTGACTAGCGGGTCCTACGAGCAGTACTTC.

The chain combines TRBV7-2 with TRBJ1-2; 8 bases agree with TRBD1. This CDR3 is 14 amino acids long. Germline CDR1 and CDR2: SGHTA and FQGNSA. After removal of 1 base from V and 4 bases from J, the junction contained 2 bases not matched to a gene. In DNA form, the CDR3 reads TGTGCCAGCAGCTTAGGGGGGACAGGCTATGGCTACACCTTC. Translation gives CASSLGGTGYGYTF. Combining the CDR3 with reference TRBV7-2 and TRBJ1-2 gives the whole variable domain GAGVSQSPSNKVTEKGKDVELRCDPISGHTALYWYRQSLGQGLEFLIYFQGNSAPDKSGLPSDRFSAERTGGSVSTLTIQRTQQEDSAVYLCASSLGGTGYGYTFGSGTRLTVV.

Only one count was recorded for this clone. The chain joins TRBV30 to TRBJ2-1; possibly TRBD1 or TRBD2 for D (5 bases each). From germline, CDR1 is GTSNPN and CDR2 SVGIG (reference sequence). Trimming cost V 7 bases and J 2 bases, with 15 bases left between them. The CDR3 has 14 residues. Here the CDR3 reads CASGGFNPYNEQFF. CDR3 nucleotide sequence: TGTGCCTCTGGGGGATTCAATCCCTACAATGAGCAGTTCTTC.

The V call is TRBV6-5, the J call TRBJ2-5; tentative D call: TRBD2 (6 bases). V lost 5 bases and J 5 bases, leaving 18 bases between the germline ends. Germline assignment: CDR1 MNHEY and CDR2 SVGAGI. The CDR3 contains 15 residues. Here the CDR3 reads CASSPWDFVQETQYF. For the CDR3, the DNA is TGTGCCAGCAGTCCTTGGGACTTCGTCCAGGAGACCCAGTACTTC.

The J gene is TRBJ2-5, the V gene TRBV2; TRBD1 matches 7 bases. CDR3 length: 14 amino acids. Germline V gene data show CDR1 as SNHLY and CDR2 as FYNNEI. With 7 bases clipped from V and 3 bases from J, the junction kept 8 bases outside the gene matches. The CDR3 protein is CASTYGTVEETQYF. Written as DNA, the CDR3 is TGTGCCAGCACCTACGGGACAGTCGAAGAGACCCAGTACTTC.

The chain is built from TRBV28 and TRBJ1-2, with D possibly TRBD1 on 5 matching bases. Trimming shortened V by 6 bases and J by 12 bases, and 17 bases separated the two germline ends. This CDR3 spans 12 amino acids. Germline assignment: CDR1 MDHEN and CDR2 SYDVKM. CDR3 loop: CASRITQGKDTF. DNA for the CDR3: TGTGCCAGCAGGATCACCCAGGGTAAGGACACCTTC.